This is a list of T cell receptor beta chains from one sample in a study of cytomegalovirus exposure and HLA in healthy donors. Profiled with immunoSEQ multiplex PCR; TCRdb holds only in-frame clones, not every one. Here the sample spans over 150,000 clones, about 75% being singletons. Sequences were obtained from PBMCs. The receptors stem from a woman aged 45 to 65 in good health and CMV-seropositive. The CDR3 runs from the conserved cysteine through the conserved F or W.

TRBV6-5	CASRVTGAETQYF
TRBV6-5	CASSEETGYTEAFF
TRBV18	CASSPPGQGIMGYTF
TRBV5-4	CASTPAGNTGELFF
TRBV5-4	CASSTGQGTMYEQYF
TRBV19	CASSIVGQNSPLHF
TRBV30	CAWSDPRRGSTDTQYF
TRBV7-9	CASSLVRGSYNEQFF
TRBV13	CASSLGARGGYEQYF
TRBV4-1	CASSQPLDSEAFF
TRBV18	CASSPSAREQYF
TRBV11-2	CASSLNRGHYEQYF
TRBV30	CAWSVSTYYEQYF
TRBV7-9	CASSKGRLAGGYNEQFF
TRBV12-5	CASSQGAYEQYF
TRBV6-1	CASSPRESGGYTF
TRBV5-1	CASSIQVDNEQFF
TRBV21-1	CASSMAARGELFF
TRBV6-1	CASSEGTGGGNEQFF
TRBV2	CASSEGRSLGQPQHF
TRBV7-9	CASSLSRLESYEQFF
TRBV29-1	CSFWTGADTQYF
TRBV5-1	CASSRRSFPGETQYF
TRBV5-1	CASSLAGSAYNSPLHF
TRBV7-6	CASSFGTGSNQPQHF
TRBV27	CASSLTGSGEQFF
TRBV6-5	CASSYFVGGEQYF
TRBV11-2	CASSVSGGPTDTQYF
TRBV7-9	CASSPIGQSTRSGNTIYF
TRBV30	CAWTTGFLNTEAFF
TRBV9	CASSVESGITGELFF
TRBV18	CASSPLAEGHEQYF
TRBV9	CASKAGGYGGYTF
TRBV19	CASRTKQGGSPLHF
TRBV10-3	CAISEGPSGSYEQYF
TRBV29-1	CSVARGGTDTQYF
TRBV27	CASRTGTDTQYF
TRBV10-1	CASSESSRAGAYEQYF
TRBV19	CASSILGGETQYF
TRBV28	CASSLTRGTRQAFF
TRBV9	CASSFANRGSVNEQFF
TRBV28	CASSLGVGADTQYF
TRBV9	CASSVAGQGRAETQYF
TRBV6-1	CASSEPNGQGPF
TRBV2	CASRPQGLNTEAFF
TRBV5-1	CASSPGQGQEDYGYTF
TRBV6-1	CASAQQVSYEQYF
TRBV5-1	CASSLAGGVETQYF
TRBV5-1	CASSFGAAGQGTGELFF
TRBV9	CASSVLTGSYYGYTF
TRBV10-2	CASSHPGLAGPTQYF
TRBV5-1	CASSLNGGSGNTIYF
TRBV4-2	CASSESGFSGNTIYF
TRBV6-5	CASSRTQKETQYF
TRBV7-9	CASSSPARKTQYF
TRBV10-3	CAISEETRVTEAFF
TRBV5-6	CASSLGQSYEQYF
TRBV13	CASGRTGANVLTF
TRBV5-6	CASSPPGTGAPGRYGYTF